What follows describes a single TCR beta chain. Primers for the PCR totalled 60 Vbeta and 13 Jbeta. The assay was immunoSEQ multiplex PCR, and TCRdb's table has in-frame clones only and misses some. Here the sample spans about 150,000 clones, around 77% being singletons. The germline V gene has CDR1 LNHDA and CDR2 SQIVND (reference sequence). The ends were cut back, 1 base at V and 6 bases at J, with 7 bases in the middle. This CDR3 comprises 12 residues. The data derive from a study of cytomegalovirus exposure and HLA in healthy donors. The sequence was obtained from a man in his thirties or forties in good health and CMV-seronegative. The sample taken for sequencing was PBMCs. The rearrangement links TRBV19 to TRBJ2-7; D is ambiguous. The CDR3 bases are TGTGCCAGTAGTATAGGAGGAACCGAGCAGTACTTC. Protein product: CASSIGGTEQYF.